What follows are 15 T cell receptor beta chains derived from one specimen sequenced in a study of shared T cell receptors in the human thymus. Produced via immunoSEQ multiplex PCR; TCRdb's table is partial and in-frame only. There are 640,000 or so clones in the sample; 80% to 90% occur only once, and over 0.008% lies in the top ten. These same records also appear under a second study, on human thymus T cells.

Sequenced input: thymocytes. All receptors derive from a boy younger than two with a congenital heart defect.

This sequence joins TRBV6-1 and TRBJ2-3; 8 bases map to TRBD1. CDR1 is MNHNS, CDR2 SASEGT, per germline. This CDR3 has 16 amino acids. The V gene end was trimmed by 2 bases and the J gene end by 1 base; junction bases not matched to a gene: 5. CDR3 nucleotides: TGTGCCAGCAGTGAATGGCCGGGACAGGGCACAGATACGCAGTATTTT. Protein: CASSEWPGQGTDTQYF.

The gene calls are TRBV7-2 and TRBJ2-1, with 9 bases matching TRBD2. The V gene end was trimmed by 0 bases and the J gene end by 3 bases; junction bases not matched to a gene: 18. The CDR3 is 21 amino acids. The germline V gene has CDR1 SGHTA and CDR2 FQGNSA. CDR3 sequence (DNA): TGTGCCAGCAGCTTAGCCCCCTGGAGCGGGAGGCCCCTCATCATCTACAATGAGCAGTTCTTC. It translates to CASSLAPWSGRPLIIYNEQFF.

This clone was observed once. This sequence joins TRBV19 and TRBJ2-5, with 9 bases that match TRBD1. V was clipped by 5 bases and J by 4 bases; unmatched bases: 5. This CDR3 spans 14 amino acids. Germline V lookup: CDR1 LNHDA, CDR2 SQIVND (reference sequence). The DNA for the CDR3 is TGTGCCAGTAGTGAAACAGGGGGCGGAGAGACCCAGTACTTC. Translating it yields CASSETGGGETQYF.

The genes are TRBV5-4 and TRBJ2-7; 9 positions match TRBD1. CDR1 and CDR2 (germline): SGHNT, YYREEE (reference sequence). V trimming: 4 bases; J trimming: 4 bases; junction bases outside the gene matches: 6. The CDR3 is 14 amino acids. As DNA, the CDR3 is TGTGCCAGCAGCCTCGGGACAGGGAATTACGAGCAGTACTTC. Protein product: CASSLGTGNYEQYF. The full variable domain, completed using reference TRBV5-4 and TRBJ2-7, is ETGVTQSPTHLIKTRGQQVTLRCSSQSGHNTVSWYQQALGQGPQFIFQYYREEENGRGNFPPRFSGLQFPNYSSELNVNALELDDSALYLCASSLGTGNYEQYFGPGTRLTVT.

This clone was observed a handful of times. This chain joins TRBV4-1 and TRBJ2-1; 11 nucleotides line up with TRBD2. Germline V gives CDR1 MGHRA, CDR2 YSYEKL. The V gene end was trimmed by 6 bases and the J gene end by 6 bases; junction bases not matched to a gene: 4. The CDR3 extends over 14 amino acids. CDR3 coding DNA: TGCGCCAGCAGGGGACTAGCGGTGTCCAATGAGCAGTTCTTC. Translated, it gives CASRGLAVSNEQFF.

This sequence joins TRBV18 and TRBJ1-3; D call uncertain. Germline V lookup: CDR1 KGHSH, CDR2 LQKENI. The CDR3 is 16 residues long. V dropped 0 bases and J dropped 1 base, with 10 bases sitting between them. The CDR3: CASSPPGQPSGNTIYF. The CDR3, as DNA: TGTGCCAGCTCACCACCTGGGCAGCCATCTGGAAACACCATATATTTT.

The chain is built from TRBV7-9 and TRBJ2-3, with 8 bases that match TRBD2. The CDR3 covers 14 residues. Unmatched junction bases numbered 3, after V lost 1 base and J lost 6 bases. Germline V gene data show CDR1 as SEHNR and CDR2 as FQNEAQ (reference sequence). The chain's CDR3 is CASSLDGGADTQYF. CDR3 coding DNA: TGTGCCAGCAGCTTAGACGGGGGGGCTGATACGCAGTATTTT. Looking up the rest from reference TRBV7-9 and TRBJ2-3 gives the full variable domain: DTGVSQNPRHKITKRGQNVTFRCDPISEHNRLYWYRQTLGQGPEFLTYFQNEAQLEKSRLLSDRFSAERPKGSFSTLEIQRTEQGDSAMYLCASSLDGGADTQYFGPGTRLTVL.

The rearrangement links TRBV18 to TRBJ1-2; the D is unclear. V lost 3 bases and J 8 bases, leaving 16 bases between the germline ends. The CDR3 length is 14 residues. Germline CDR1 is KGHSH and CDR2 is LQKENI. CDR3 protein: CASSPGQMIVGYTF. The CDR3 DNA follows: TGTGCCAGCTCACCGGGCCAGATGATAGTGGGCTACACCTTC.

This chain links TRBV25-1 with TRBJ2-3; D is ambiguous. Germline V gene sequence: CDR1 MGHDK, CDR2 SYGVNS. V was clipped by 1 base and J by 2 bases, with 10 bases between them. The CDR3 length is 15 residues. CDR3 in amino acids: CASSEFEAPTDTQYF. The DNA for the CDR3 is TGTGCCAGCAGTGAATTTGAAGCCCCCACAGATACGCAGTATTTT. The variable domain in full, with the rest retrieved from reference TRBV25-1 and TRBJ2-3, is EADIYQTPRYLVIGTGKKITLECSQTMGHDKMYWYQQDPGMELHLIHYSYGVNSTEKGDLSSESTVSRIRTEHFPLTLESARPSHTSQYLCASSEFEAPTDTQYFGPGTRLTVL.

The rearrangement links TRBV4-3 to TRBJ1-6, with 9 bases aligning to TRBD1. Germline CDR1 LGHNA, CDR2 YSLEER. V lost 0 bases, J lost 5 bases, and 11 bases stayed unmatched. CDR3 length equals 19 residues. The CDR3: CASSQDRTGVFSDNSPLHF. As DNA, the CDR3 is TGCGCCAGCAGCCAAGATAGGACAGGGGTATTTTCCGATAATTCACCCCTCCACTTT.

The V and J genes are TRBV6-1 and TRBJ2-7; D might be TRBD2 (6 bases). Germline values: CDR1 MNHNS, CDR2 SASEGT. The germline V and J ends were trimmed by 6 bases and 0 bases, with 15 bases remaining between them. CDR3 length: 15 amino acids. For the CDR3, the DNA is TGTGCCAGCAGCCCCGGGAGAGGAGGCTCCTACGAGCAGTACTTC. Translated, it gives CASSPGRGGSYEQYF.

This clone was seen a handful of times. The J gene is TRBJ2-2, the V gene TRBV28; perhaps TRBD2 as D (5 bases). Germline V gene sequence: CDR1 MDHEN, CDR2 SYDVKM. The V end lost 4 bases, the J end lost 6 bases, and 12 bases lay between the germline ends. The CDR3 extends over 14 amino acids. For the CDR3, the DNA is TGTGCCAGCAGTTCGGAGGACTTCTCCGGGGAGCTGTTTTTT. As protein: CASSSEDFSGELFF.

The rearrangement joins TRBV19 to TRBJ2-2; D may be TRBD1 (6 bases). The V gene lost 3 bases and the J gene lost 6 bases, with 14 bases spanning the gap. The germline V gene has CDR1 LNHDA and CDR2 SQIVND (reference sequence). This CDR3 contains 15 residues. CDR3 in DNA: TGTGCCAGTAGTATTAGTATCAGGGGCGCCGGGGAGCTGTTTTTT. It is translated as CASSISIRGAGELFF.

The chain is built from TRBV28 and TRBJ1-6; tentative D call: TRBD1 (5 bases). Trimming left V 7 bases short and J 0 bases short, with 13 bases between. The CDR3 runs to 16 residues. Per the germline V gene, CDR1 is MDHEN and CDR2 is SYDVKM. CDR3 nucleotides: TGTGCCAGCAATCAACAGGAGAGCTCCTATAATTCACCCCTCCACTTT. Translation gives CASNQQESSYNSPLHF.

J is TRBJ2-3 and V is TRBV5-1; TRBD1 matches 7 bases. Germline V gene data show CDR1 as SGHRS and CDR2 as YFSETQ. J lost 5 bases, V lost 5 bases, and 14 bases had no gene match. The CDR3 has 16 residues. DNA of the CDR3: TGCGCCAGCAGGTCAGCTGGCACAGGGGCGAAAGATACGCAGTATTTT. Its protein is CASRSAGTGAKDTQYF.